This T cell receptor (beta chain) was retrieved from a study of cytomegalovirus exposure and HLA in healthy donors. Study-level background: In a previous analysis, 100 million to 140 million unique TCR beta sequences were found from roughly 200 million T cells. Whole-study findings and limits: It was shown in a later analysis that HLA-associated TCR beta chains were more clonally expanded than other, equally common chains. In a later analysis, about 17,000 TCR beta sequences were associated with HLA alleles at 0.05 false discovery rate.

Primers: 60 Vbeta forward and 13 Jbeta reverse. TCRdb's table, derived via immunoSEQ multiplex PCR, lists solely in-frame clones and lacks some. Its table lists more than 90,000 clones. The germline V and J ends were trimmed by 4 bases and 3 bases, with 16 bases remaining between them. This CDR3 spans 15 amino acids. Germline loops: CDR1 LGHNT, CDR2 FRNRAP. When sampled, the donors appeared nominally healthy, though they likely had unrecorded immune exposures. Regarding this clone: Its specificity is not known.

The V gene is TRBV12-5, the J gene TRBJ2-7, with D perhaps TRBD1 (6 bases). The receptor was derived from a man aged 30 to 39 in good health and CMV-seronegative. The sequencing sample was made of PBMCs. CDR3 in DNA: TGTGCTAGTGGTTCGGACGGGACATTGATCTACGAGCAGTACTTC. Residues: CASGSDGTLIYEQYF.